What follows describes a single T cell receptor (beta chain). The source of the sample is a study of T cells in tumors after PD-1 blockade. Per the germline V gene, CDR1 is SNHLY and CDR2 is FYNNEI. Unmatched junction bases numbered 4, after V lost 9 bases and J lost 1 base. The CDR3 runs 15 residues. TCRdb keeps only in-frame clones here, not all; method: immunoSEQ multiplex PCR. The sample carries roughly 59,000 clones, around 80% recorded once. Material: PBMCs, obtained before anti-PD-1 treatment. The chain combines TRBV2 with TRBJ1-4; 11 bases line up with TRBD1. The sequence was collected from a human donor with basal cell carcinoma. The DNA for the CDR3 is TGTGCCAGGGACAGGGGGCAAGGAACTAATGAAAAACTGTTTTTT. The encoded protein is CARDRGQGTNEKLFF.